The clone carrying this T cell receptor (beta chain) was found a few times. The data were produced by immunoSEQ multiplex PCR, yet TCRdb's version contains in-frame clones alone and is incomplete. The profile shows approximately 300,000 clones, around 86% of them singletons. The data were taken from a study of blood T cell repertoires in COVID-19. Germline values: CDR1 SNHLY, CDR2 FYNNEI. This CDR3 spans 14 amino acids. V gave up 3 bases and J gave up 7 bases; unmatched junction bases: 7. Those enrolled, adults aged 18 to 89 years, came from 20 to 25 US areas. In assigning cohorts, the study relied on participant-reported clinical history.

The clonotype comes from a woman in her late teens or twenties who had recovered from COVID-19. Sequenced material: PBMCs or T cells enriched from blood (not recorded which). The rearrangement uses TRBV2 and TRBJ1-2, with 8 positions matching TRBD1. The CDR3 DNA reads as TGTGCCAGCAGTGATAAACAGGGGGTAGGTGGCTACACCTTC. This gives the protein CASSDKQGVGGYTF.